This is a list of T cell receptor beta chains from one sample in a study of human T cells and chemical hapten exposure. TCRdb re-called the RACE reads with MiXCR, one entry per CDR3 protein. This table has 85,000 to 130,000 distinct CDR3 sequences, roughly 12% appearing once. This specimen consisted of whole blood, obtained in connection with sensitization to the hapten diphenylcyclopropenone (DPC). The receptors shown here come from a woman in her forties or fifties with alopecia areata. Some clones in this sample may be carry-over from other donors' samples. The CDR3 runs from the conserved cysteine through the conserved F or W. D genes are given only for firm matches. Rows may omit the clone size; those that give it use once, few, many or a size class.

V: TRBV20-1; D: TRBD1; J: TRBJ2-3; size: many; length: 13; DNA: TGCAGTGCTATGGACAGGGGGTTAGATACGCAGTATTTT; CDR3: CSAMDRGLDTQYF
V: TRBV4-2; D: -; J: TRBJ2-3; size: -; length: 15; DNA: TGTGCCAGCAGCCAAGAGAGAGCGGGCGAAGATACGCAGTATTTT; CDR3: CASSQERAGEDTQYF
V: TRBV6-6; D: -; J: TRBJ1-2; size: -; length: 13; DNA: TGTGCCAGCAGTTACCCCTCCTACTATGGCTACACCTTC; CDR3: CASSYPSYYGYTF
V: TRBV29-1; D: -; J: TRBJ2-2; size: many; length: 14; DNA: TGCAGCGTGCACCAGGGGAAGAACACCGGGGAGCTGTTTTTT; CDR3: CSVHQGKNTGELFF
V: TRBV6-5; D: TRBD1; J: TRBJ2-7; size: many; length: 16; DNA: TGTGCCAGCAGTTACTCCACGACAGGGGGTTCCTACGAGCAGTACTTC; CDR3: CASSYSTTGGSYEQYF
V: TRBV11-2; D: -; J: TRBJ1-1; size: -; length: 13; DNA: TGTGCCAGCAGCCAGCAGCCGAACACTGAAGCTTTCTTT; CDR3: CASSQQPNTEAFF
V: TRBV20-1; D: TRBD1; J: TRBJ2-7; size: -; length: 12; DNA: TGCAGTGCTGAGGGGGCGAAGTGGGAGCAGTACTTC; CDR3: CSAEGAKWEQYF
V: TRBV6-4; D: TRBD1; J: TRBJ1-1; size: once; length: 16; DNA: TGTGCCAGCAGTGACTCCGGGACAGGGGGGTCCACTGAAGCTTTCTTT; CDR3: CASSDSGTGGSTEAFF
V: TRBV29-1; D: -; J: TRBJ1-1; size: -; length: 13; DNA: TGCAGCGTCCAACAGGGTTTGCTTACTGAAGCTTTCTTT; CDR3: CSVQQGLLTEAFF
V: TRBV7-2; D: TRBD1; J: TRBJ1-2; size: few; length: 15; DNA: TGTGCCAGCAGCCTGAGACAGGGGGGCCACTATGGCTACACCTTC; CDR3: CASSLRQGGHYGYTF